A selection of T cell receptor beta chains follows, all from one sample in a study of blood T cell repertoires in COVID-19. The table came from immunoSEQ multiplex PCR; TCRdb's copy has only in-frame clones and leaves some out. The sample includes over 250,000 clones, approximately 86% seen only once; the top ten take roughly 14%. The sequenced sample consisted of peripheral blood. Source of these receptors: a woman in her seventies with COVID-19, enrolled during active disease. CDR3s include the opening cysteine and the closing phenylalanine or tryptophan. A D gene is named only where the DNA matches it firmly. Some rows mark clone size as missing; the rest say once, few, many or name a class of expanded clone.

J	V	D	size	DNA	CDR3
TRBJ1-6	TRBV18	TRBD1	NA	TGTGCCAGCTCAGCGGGACAGGGCGGGAATTCACCCCTCCACTTT	CASSAGQGGNSPLHF
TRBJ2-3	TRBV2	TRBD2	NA	TGTGCCAGACACTCGGGACTAGCGGGGACCACAGATACGCAGTATTTT	CARHSGLAGTTDTQYF
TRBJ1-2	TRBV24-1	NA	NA	TGTGCCACCTCCTTGGACGGGGATGGCTACACCTTC	CATSLDGDGYTF
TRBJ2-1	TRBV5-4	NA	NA	TGTGCCAGCAGCTTGGCTCAGAACTACAATGAGCAGTTCTTC	CASSLAQNYNEQFF
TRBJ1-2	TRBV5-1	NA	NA	TGCGCCAGCAGCTTGGGTACAGACTATGGCTACACCTTC	CASSLGTDYGYTF
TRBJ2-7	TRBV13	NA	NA	TGTGCCAGCAGCTTAGGGGCAGCCTACGAGCAGTACTTC	CASSLGAAYEQYF
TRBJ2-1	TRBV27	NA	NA	TGTGCCAGCAGTCTGTATACCGGGGTTAGGAGGGAGCAGTTCTTC	CASSLYTGVRREQFF
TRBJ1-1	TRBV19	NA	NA	TGTGCCAGTAACGAGGTGGGGGCCGGGGCTTTCTTT	CASNEVGAGAFF
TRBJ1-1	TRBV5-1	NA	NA	TGCGCCAGCAGCTTGGATGGAGCTATGAACACTGAAGCTTTCTTT	CASSLDGAMNTEAFF
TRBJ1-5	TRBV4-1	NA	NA	TGCGCCAGCAGCCAAGATTTACGGCAGCCCCAGCATTTT	CASSQDLRQPQHF
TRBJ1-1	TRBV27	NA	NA	TGTGCCAGCAGTTTGGGCTGGGGGGACACTGAAGCTTTCTTT	CASSLGWGDTEAFF
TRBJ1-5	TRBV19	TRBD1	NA	TGTGCCAGTCGACTGGGACAGCATCAGCCCCAGCATTTT	CASRLGQHQPQHF
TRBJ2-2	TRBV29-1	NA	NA	TGCAGCGGACGAGGACAGCAAAACACCGGGGAGCTGTTTTTT	CSGRGQQNTGELFF
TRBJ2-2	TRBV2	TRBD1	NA	TGTGCCAGCTCACAGGGGAACGCGAACACCGGGGAGCTGTTTTTT	CASSQGNANTGELFF
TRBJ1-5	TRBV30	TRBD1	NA	TGTGCCTGGGCCAGGGGGGCTATCAATCAGCCCCAGCATTTT	CAWARGAINQPQHF
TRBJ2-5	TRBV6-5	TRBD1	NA	TGTGCCAGCAGCCTGGACAGGGAGGATACCCAGTACTTC	CASSLDREDTQYF
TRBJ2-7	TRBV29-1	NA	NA	TGCAGCGTAGGGGAAGGGACACCTTACGAGCAGTACTTC	CSVGEGTPYEQYF
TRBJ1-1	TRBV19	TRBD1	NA	TGTGCCAGTAGTAGATTGGACAGGGAAGCTTTCTTT	CASSRLDREAFF
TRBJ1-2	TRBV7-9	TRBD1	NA	TGTGCCAGCAGCTTAGCCTTGACAGGGAACTATGGCTACACCTTC	CASSLALTGNYGYTF
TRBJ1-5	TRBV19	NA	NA	TGTGCCAGTATTCAGAGAAGAGGGCAGCCCCAGCATTTT	CASIQRRGQPQHF
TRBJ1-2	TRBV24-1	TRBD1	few	TGTGCCACCAGTGACCGGGGGGACAGGGGCTATGGCTACACCTTC	CATSDRGDRGYGYTF
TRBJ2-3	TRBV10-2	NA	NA	TGCGCCAGCAGCGAAGGGGCAGTCAGCAATACGCAGTATTTT	CASSEGAVSNTQYF
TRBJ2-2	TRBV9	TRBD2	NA	TGTGCCAGCAGCGGGCGACTAGCGGGGGGCCTTAACACCGGGGAGCTGTTTTTT	CASSGRLAGGLNTGELFF
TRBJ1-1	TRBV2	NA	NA	TGTGCCAGCAGGGGGGTGGACAGAGCCAATGAAGCTTTCTTT	CASRGVDRANEAFF
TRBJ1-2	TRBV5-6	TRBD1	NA	TGTGCCAGCAGCTGGGGGACAGGGGATGGCTACACCTTC	CASSWGTGDGYTF
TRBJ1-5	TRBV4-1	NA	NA	TGCGCCAGCAGCCAAGATATAAATCAGCCCCAGCATTTT	CASSQDINQPQHF
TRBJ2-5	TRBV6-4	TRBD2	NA	TGTGCCAGCAGTGCGCGAGCGGGGGGCCAAGAGACCCAGTACTTC	CASSARAGGQETQYF
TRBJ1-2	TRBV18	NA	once	TGTGCCAGCTCACCTCTTGGACACGTCAACTATGGCTACACCTTC	CASSPLGHVNYGYTF
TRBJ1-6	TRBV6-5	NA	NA	TGTGCCAGCAGTTACGTTGCAGGGGCTTCACCCCTCCACTTT	CASSYVAGASPLHF